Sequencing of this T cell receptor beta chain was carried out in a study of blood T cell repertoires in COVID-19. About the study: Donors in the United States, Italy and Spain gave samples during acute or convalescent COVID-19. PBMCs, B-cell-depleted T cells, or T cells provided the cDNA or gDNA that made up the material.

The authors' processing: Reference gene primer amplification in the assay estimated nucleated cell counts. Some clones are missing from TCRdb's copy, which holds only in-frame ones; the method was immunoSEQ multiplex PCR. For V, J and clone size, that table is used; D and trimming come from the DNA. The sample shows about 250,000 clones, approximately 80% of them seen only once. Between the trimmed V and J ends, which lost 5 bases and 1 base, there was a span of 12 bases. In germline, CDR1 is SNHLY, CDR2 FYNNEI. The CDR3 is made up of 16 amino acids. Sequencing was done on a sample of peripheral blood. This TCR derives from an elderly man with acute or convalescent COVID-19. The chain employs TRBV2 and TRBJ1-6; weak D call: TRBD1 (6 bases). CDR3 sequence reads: CASSPQGQSYNSPLHF. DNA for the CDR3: TGTGCCAGCAGTCCTCAGGGGCAGTCCTATAATTCACCCCTCCACTTT.